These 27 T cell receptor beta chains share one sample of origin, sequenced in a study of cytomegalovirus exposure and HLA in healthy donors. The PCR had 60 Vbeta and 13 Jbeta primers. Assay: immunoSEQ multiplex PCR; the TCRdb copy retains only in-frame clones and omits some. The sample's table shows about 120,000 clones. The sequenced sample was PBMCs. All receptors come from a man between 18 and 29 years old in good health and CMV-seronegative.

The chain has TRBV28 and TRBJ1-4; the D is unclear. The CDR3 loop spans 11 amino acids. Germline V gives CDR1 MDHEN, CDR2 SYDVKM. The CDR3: CGSSRNEKLFF. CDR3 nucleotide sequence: TGTGGATCTTCGCGGAATGAAAAACTGTTTTTT. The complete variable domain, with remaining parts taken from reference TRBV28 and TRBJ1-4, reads DVKVTQSSRYLVKRTGEKVFLECVQDMDHENMFWYRQDPGLGLRLIYFSYDVKMKEKGDIPEGYSVSREKKERFSLILESASTNQTSMYLCGSSRNEKLFFGSGTQLSVL.

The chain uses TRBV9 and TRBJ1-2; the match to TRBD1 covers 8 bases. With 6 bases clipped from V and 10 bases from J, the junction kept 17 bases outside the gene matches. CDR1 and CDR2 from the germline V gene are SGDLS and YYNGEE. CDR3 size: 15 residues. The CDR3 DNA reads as TGTGCCAGCAACCTCCAAGGATACAGGGGGAATGACTACACCTTC. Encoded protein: CASNLQGYRGNDYTF.

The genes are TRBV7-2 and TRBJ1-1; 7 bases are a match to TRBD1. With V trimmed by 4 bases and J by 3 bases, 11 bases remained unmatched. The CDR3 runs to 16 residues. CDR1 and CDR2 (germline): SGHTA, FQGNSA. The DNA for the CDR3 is TGTGCCAGCAGCTGGCCTGCCCGGGGGACAGACACTGAAGCTTTCTTT. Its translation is CASSWPARGTDTEAFF.

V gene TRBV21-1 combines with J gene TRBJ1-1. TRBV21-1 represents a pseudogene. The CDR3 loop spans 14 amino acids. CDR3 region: CASSRTRVGTEAFF. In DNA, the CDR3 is TGTGCCAGCAGCCGAACCCGAGTTGGCACTGAAGCTTTCTTT.

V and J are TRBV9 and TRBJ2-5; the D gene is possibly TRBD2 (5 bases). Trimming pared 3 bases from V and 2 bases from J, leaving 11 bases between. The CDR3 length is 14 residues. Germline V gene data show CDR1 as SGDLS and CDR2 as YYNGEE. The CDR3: CASSGLAPQETQYF. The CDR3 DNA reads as TGTGCCAGCAGCGGATTAGCGCCTCAAGAGACCCAGTACTTC.

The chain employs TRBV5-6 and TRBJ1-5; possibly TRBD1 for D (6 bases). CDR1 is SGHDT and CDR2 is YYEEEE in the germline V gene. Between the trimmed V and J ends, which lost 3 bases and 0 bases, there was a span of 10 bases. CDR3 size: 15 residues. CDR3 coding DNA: TGTGCCAGCAGCTCAGGGGTTTATAGCAATCAGCCCCAGCATTTT. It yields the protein CASSSGVYSNQPQHF.

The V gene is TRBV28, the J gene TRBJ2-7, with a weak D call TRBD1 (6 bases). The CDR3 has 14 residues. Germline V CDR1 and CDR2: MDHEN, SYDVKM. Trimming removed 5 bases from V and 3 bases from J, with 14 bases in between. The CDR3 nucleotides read TGTGCCAGCAGTCTCCCTGGACAGAGCTACGAGCAGTACTTC. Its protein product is CASSLPGQSYEQYF. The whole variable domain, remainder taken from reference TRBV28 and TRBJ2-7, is DVKVTQSSRYLVKRTGEKVFLECVQDMDHENMFWYRQDPGLGLRLIYFSYDVKMKEKGDIPEGYSVSREKKERFSLILESASTNQTSMYLCASSLPGQSYEQYFGPGTRLTVT.

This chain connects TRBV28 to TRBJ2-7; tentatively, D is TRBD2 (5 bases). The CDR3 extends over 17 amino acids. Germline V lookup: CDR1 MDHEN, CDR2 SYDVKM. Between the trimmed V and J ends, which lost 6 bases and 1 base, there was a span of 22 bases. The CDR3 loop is CASRKAHGGESSYEQYF. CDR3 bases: TGTGCCAGCAGAAAAGCCCACGGAGGTGAGTCGTCCTACGAGCAGTACTTC.

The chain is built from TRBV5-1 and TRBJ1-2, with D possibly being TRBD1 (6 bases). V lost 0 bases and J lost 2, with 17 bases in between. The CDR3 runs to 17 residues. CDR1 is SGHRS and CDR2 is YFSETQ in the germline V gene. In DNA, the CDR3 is TGCGCCAGCAGCTTGGACCCGCCCGGACAGAAGAACTATGGCTACACCTTC. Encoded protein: CASSLDPPGQKNYGYTF.

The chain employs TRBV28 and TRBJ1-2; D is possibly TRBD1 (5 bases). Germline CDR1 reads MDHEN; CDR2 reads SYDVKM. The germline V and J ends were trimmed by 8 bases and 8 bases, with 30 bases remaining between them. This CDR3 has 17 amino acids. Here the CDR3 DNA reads TGTGCCAGCGGATCTCCTATTACGGGGGGAAGGGAGAACGGCTACACCTTC. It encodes CASGSPITGGRENGYTF.

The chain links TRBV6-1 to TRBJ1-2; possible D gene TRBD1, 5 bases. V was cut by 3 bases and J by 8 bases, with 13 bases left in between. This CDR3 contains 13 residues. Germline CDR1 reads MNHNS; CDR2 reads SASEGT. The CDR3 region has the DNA TGTGCCAGCAGTGAGCTCGGGGGAGGCGGCTACACCTTC. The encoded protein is CASSELGGGGYTF.

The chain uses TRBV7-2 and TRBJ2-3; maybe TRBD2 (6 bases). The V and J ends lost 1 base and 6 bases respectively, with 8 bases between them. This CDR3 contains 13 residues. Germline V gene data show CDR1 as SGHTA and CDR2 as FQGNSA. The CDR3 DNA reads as TGTGCCAGCAGCTTAGTCGCGGGGGATACGCAGTATTTT. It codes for CASSLVAGDTQYF.

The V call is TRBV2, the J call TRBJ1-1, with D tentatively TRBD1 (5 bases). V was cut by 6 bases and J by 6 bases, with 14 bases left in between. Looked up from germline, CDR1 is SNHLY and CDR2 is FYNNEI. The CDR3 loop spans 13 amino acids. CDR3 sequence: CASRTGVHSEAFF. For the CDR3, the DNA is TGTGCCAGCAGAACGGGGGTCCACTCTGAAGCTTTCTTT.

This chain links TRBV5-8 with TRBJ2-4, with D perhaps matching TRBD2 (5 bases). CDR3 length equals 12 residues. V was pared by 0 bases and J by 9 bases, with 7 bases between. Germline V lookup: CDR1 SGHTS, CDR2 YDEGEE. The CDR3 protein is CASSLGGSIQYF. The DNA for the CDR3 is TGTGCCAGCAGCTTGGGCGGGTCCATTCAGTACTTC.

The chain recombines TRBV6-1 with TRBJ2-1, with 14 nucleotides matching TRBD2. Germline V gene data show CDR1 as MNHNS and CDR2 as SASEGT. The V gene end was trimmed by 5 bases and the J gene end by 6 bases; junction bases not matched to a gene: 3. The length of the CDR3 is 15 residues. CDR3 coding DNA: TGTGCCAGCAGTCAAGGGACTAGCGGGGGCAATGAGCAGTTCTTC. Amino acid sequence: CASSQGTSGGNEQFF.

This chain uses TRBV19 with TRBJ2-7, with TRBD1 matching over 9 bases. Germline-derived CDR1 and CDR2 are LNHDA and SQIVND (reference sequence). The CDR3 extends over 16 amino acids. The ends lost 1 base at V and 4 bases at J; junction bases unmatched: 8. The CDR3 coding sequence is TGTGCCAGTAGTATAGCTTTCGGGACAGGGTGGTACGAGCAGTACTTC. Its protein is CASSIAFGTGWYEQYF.

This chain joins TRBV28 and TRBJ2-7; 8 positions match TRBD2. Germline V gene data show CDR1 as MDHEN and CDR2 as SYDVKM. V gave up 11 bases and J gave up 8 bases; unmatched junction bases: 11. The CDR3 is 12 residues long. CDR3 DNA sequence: TGTGCCGGGGGGAGCGGGAGTTTCCAGCAGTACTTC. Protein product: CAGGSGSFQQYF.

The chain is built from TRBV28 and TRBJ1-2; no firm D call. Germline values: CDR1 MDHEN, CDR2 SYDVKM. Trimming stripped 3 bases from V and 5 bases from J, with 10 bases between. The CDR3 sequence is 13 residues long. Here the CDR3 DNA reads TGTGCCAGCAGTTTTGGCGGAGCGTATGGCTACACCTTC. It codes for CASSFGGAYGYTF.

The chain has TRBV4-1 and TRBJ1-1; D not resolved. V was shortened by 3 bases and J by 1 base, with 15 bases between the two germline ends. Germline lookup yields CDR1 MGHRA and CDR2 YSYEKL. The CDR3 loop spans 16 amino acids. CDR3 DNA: TGCGCCAGCAGCCACAAAGCAAATCTGAGGAACACTGAAGCTTTCTTT. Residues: CASSHKANLRNTEAFF.

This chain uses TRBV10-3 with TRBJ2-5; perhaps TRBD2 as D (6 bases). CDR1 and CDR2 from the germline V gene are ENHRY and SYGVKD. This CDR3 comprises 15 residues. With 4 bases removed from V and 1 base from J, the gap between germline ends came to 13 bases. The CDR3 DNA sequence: TGTGCCATCAGTGCCGAGCGGGCTGTCCAAGAGACCCAGTACTTC. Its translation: CAISAERAVQETQYF.

The CDR3 DNA follows: TGTGCCAGCAGTGCAAGTGGACAGGTAGCGGGAGGGCTCACAGATACGCAGTATTTT. This encodes CASSASGQVAGGLTDTQYF. This sequence joins TRBV28 and TRBJ2-3; 11 bases match TRBD2. J gave up 2 bases and V 5 bases, and 15 bases lay outside the gene matches. Per germline, CDR1 MDHEN and CDR2 SYDVKM. This CDR3 region has 19 residues.

In DNA, the CDR3 is TGTGCCAGCAGGTCTAACAGGGGTATCTACGAGCAGTACTTC. It specifies CASRSNRGIYEQYF. The chain joins TRBV7-2 to TRBJ2-7; 7 nucleotides align to TRBD1. Germline CDR1 SGHTA, CDR2 FQGNSA. V shed 6 bases, J shed 3 bases, and the junction held 8 bases outside the gene matches. The CDR3 length is 14 residues.

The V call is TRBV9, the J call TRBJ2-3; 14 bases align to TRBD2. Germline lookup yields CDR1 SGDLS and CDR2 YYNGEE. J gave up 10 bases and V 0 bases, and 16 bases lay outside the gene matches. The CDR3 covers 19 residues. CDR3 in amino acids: CASSVGGGGTSGRGTPQYF. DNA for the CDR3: TGTGCCAGCAGCGTAGGAGGGGGAGGGACTAGCGGGAGAGGGACTCCGCAGTATTTT.

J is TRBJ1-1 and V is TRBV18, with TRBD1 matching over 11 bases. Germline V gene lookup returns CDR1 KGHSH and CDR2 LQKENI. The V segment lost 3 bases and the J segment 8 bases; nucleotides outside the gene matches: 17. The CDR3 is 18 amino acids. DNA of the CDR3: TGTGCCAGCTCACCCAGGACAGGGGGCGCGTCGATTGGGATGGAAGCTTTCTTT. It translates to CASSPRTGGASIGMEAFF.

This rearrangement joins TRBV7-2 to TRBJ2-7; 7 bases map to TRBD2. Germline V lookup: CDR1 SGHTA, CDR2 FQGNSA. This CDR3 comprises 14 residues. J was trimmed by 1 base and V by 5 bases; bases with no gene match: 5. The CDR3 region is CASSAGDKSYEQYF. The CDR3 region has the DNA TGTGCCAGCAGCGCGGGAGACAAGTCCTACGAGCAGTACTTC.

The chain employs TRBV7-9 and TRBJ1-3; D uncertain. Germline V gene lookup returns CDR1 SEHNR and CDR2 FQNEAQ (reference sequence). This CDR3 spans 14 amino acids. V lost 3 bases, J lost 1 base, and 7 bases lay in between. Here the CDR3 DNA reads TGTGCCAGCAGCTTCGGTCTTTCTGGAAACACCATATATTTT. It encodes CASSFGLSGNTIYF. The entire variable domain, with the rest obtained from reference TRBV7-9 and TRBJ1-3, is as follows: DTGVSQNPRHKITKRGQNVTFRCDPISEHNRLYWYRQTLGQGPEFLTYFQNEAQLEKSRLLSDRFSAERPKGSFSTLEIQRTEQGDSAMYLCASSFGLSGNTIYFGEGSWLTVV.

CDR3 sequence: CASSLVLAGQGTGELFF. DNA of the CDR3: TGCGCCAGCAGCTTGGTGCTAGCGGGGCAGGGCACCGGGGAGCTGTTTTTT. The gene calls are TRBV5-1 and TRBJ2-2; TRBD2 matches at 9 bases. The length of the CDR3 is 17 residues. Germline CDR1 reads SGHRS; CDR2 reads YFSETQ. The V and J ends lost 0 bases and 4 bases, in that order; junction bases with no gene match: 7. Full variable domain (outside the CDR3, taken from reference TRBV5-1 and TRBJ2-2): KAGVTQTPRYLIKTRGQQVTLSCSPISGHRSVSWYQQTPGQGLQFLFEYFSETQRNKGNFPGRFSGRQFSNSRSEMNVSTLELGDSALYLCASSLVLAGQGTGELFFGEGSRLTVL.